A single sample is the source of the 27 T cell receptor beta chains below, sequenced in a study of beta chain features in type 1 diabetes. The investigators reverse transcribed all of the isolated RNA, so they sequenced expressed TCRB transcripts. TCRdb keeps only in-frame clones here, not all; method: immunoSEQ multiplex PCR. The sample lists tens of thousands of clones, 30% to 35% occurring once. Sequencing was carried out using stem cell memory CD4+ T cells from blood. These receptors were taken from a woman aged 18-35 years in good health.

The chain is built from TRBV16 and TRBJ2-7; 12 positions match TRBD2. Germline values: CDR1 KGHSY, CDR2 FQNENV. CDR3 length: 15 amino acids. V dropped 4 bases and J dropped 4; count of bases not matched to a gene: 5. The CDR3 nucleotides read TGTGCCAGCAGCCGGGAGACTAGCGGGAGTTACGAGCAGTACTTC. This encodes CASSRETSGSYEQYF.

Only a few counts were recorded for this clone. V and J are TRBV15 and TRBJ1-1; D is perhaps TRBD1 (6 bases). The germline V gene has CDR1 LNHNV and CDR2 YYDKDF (reference sequence). The CDR3 is made up of 14 amino acids. V shed 0 bases and J shed 1 base, with 6 bases lying between them. DNA for the CDR3: TGTGCCACCAGCAGAGAACAGGGGAACACTGAAGCTTTCTTT. It encodes CATSREQGNTEAFF.

In its sample, this clone was seen a few times. V is TRBV30 and J is TRBJ1-1; D not resolved. The CDR3 extends over 14 amino acids. Trimming shortened V by 3 bases and J by 1 base, and 12 bases separated the two germline ends. Germline CDR1 reads GTSNPN; CDR2 reads SVGIG (reference sequence). CDR3 bases: TGTGCCTGGAGGTTTGGAGACTCGAACACTGAAGCTTTCTTT. It translates to CAWRFGDSNTEAFF. Filled out from reference TRBV30 and TRBJ1-1, the complete variable domain reads SQTIHQWPATLVQPVGSPLSLECTVEGTSNPNLYWYRQAAGRGLQLLFYSVGIGQISSEVPQNLSASRPQDRQFILSSKKLLLSDSGFYLCAWRFGDSNTEAFFGQGTRLTVV.

This chain links TRBV30 with TRBJ2-5; a possible D gene is TRBD2 (6 bases). Germline V gene lookup returns CDR1 GTSNPN and CDR2 SVGIG (reference sequence). The CDR3 extends over 13 amino acids. V was trimmed by 1 base and J by 5 bases, leaving 11 bases between them. CDR3 sequence: CAWSAGGRETQYF. DNA of the CDR3: TGTGCCTGGAGTGCCGGGGGTCGGGAGACCCAGTACTTC.

This clone has a handful of counts. V is TRBV5-1 and J is TRBJ2-2; D uncertain. The CDR3 consists of 13 residues. The germline V and J ends were trimmed by 4 bases and 6 bases, with 10 bases remaining between them. CDR1 is SGHRS, CDR2 YFSETQ, per germline. The CDR3: CASSPTIPGELFF. In DNA form, the CDR3 reads TGCGCCAGCAGCCCTACTATACCCGGGGAGCTGTTTTTT.

The chain uses TRBV7-2 and TRBJ1-2; D unresolved. Germline V gives CDR1 SGHTA, CDR2 FQGNSA. The CDR3 spans 14 residues. Trimming stripped 0 bases from V and 10 bases from J, with 15 bases between. As DNA, the CDR3 is TGTGCCAGCAGCTTAGCGGCAGACTACTCCCTCTACACCTTC. Residues: CASSLAADYSLYTF. The variable domain in full, completed from reference TRBV7-2 and TRBJ1-2, reads GAGVSQSPSNKVTEKGKDVELRCDPISGHTALYWYRQSLGQGLEFLIYFQGNSAPDKSGLPSDRFSAERTGGSVSTLTIQRTQQEDSAVYLCASSLAADYSLYTFGSGTRLTVV.

The J gene is TRBJ2-3, the V gene TRBV19; weak D call: TRBD2 (5 bases). Germline V gene lookup returns CDR1 LNHDA and CDR2 SQIVND (reference sequence). This CDR3 has 15 amino acids. Trimming took 3 bases from V and 0 from J, leaving 10 bases between them. The CDR3 DNA reads as TGTGCCAGTAGTATGGCGGGCGGGAGCACAGATACGCAGTATTTT. Amino acids: CASSMAGGSTDTQYF.

This clone was found a few times. The chain joins TRBV7-9 to TRBJ1-2; D uncertain. The length of the CDR3 is 13 residues. Germline CDR1 and CDR2: SEHNR and FQNEAQ (reference sequence). V lost 2 bases to trimming and J lost 8 bases, with 12 bases between them. The CDR3 region has the DNA TGTGCCAGCAGCTTAATGCTTAACGGGGGCTACACCTTC. Translated, it gives CASSLMLNGGYTF.

This chain joins TRBV5-4 and TRBJ1-1; D not certain. The germline V and J ends were trimmed by 0 bases and 0 bases, with 18 bases remaining between them. The CDR3 is 18 amino acids. CDR1 is SGHNT and CDR2 is YYREEE in the germline V gene (reference sequence). The CDR3 nucleotides read TGTGCCAGCAGCTTGGACCCGGGGATTTCTGTCATGAACACTGAAGCTTTCTTT. It specifies CASSLDPGISVMNTEAFF.

About this clone itself: This specimen includes other DNA sequences encoding the same CDR3. The CDR3 region has the DNA TGTGCCAGCAGCGTTGGGACTAGCGGCTACGAGCAGTACTTC. Amino acids: CASSVGTSGYEQYF. This chain links TRBV9 with TRBJ2-7, with 11 positions matching TRBD2. Looked up from germline, CDR1 is SGDLS and CDR2 is YYNGEE. V gave up 2 bases and J gave up 3 bases; unmatched junction bases: 1. The CDR3 spans 14 residues.

This clone was picked up a small number of times. The V gene is TRBV9, the J gene TRBJ2-7; D ambiguous. The CDR3 spans 15 residues. V gave up 0 bases and J gave up 2 bases, with 12 bases separating them. Germline lookup yields CDR1 SGDLS and CDR2 YYNGEE. The chain's CDR3 is CASSVGPGRTYEQYF. In nucleotides, the CDR3 is TGTGCCAGCAGCGTAGGACCAGGTCGGACCTACGAGCAGTACTTC.

The chain employs TRBV7-2 and TRBJ2-1; the match to TRBD1 covers 7 bases. The J segment lost 9 bases and the V segment lost 5 bases, leaving 13 bases of the junction unmatched. The CDR3 loop spans 15 amino acids. The germline CDR1 and CDR2 sequences are SGHTA and FQGNSA. CDR3 sequence: CASSPRQGLTIEQFF. DNA for the CDR3: TGTGCCAGCAGCCCTCGACAGGGATTAACAATTGAGCAGTTCTTC.

In this sample, this clone turned up a few times. The same CDR3 can be traced to other DNA sequences in this sample. This chain links TRBV7-3 with TRBJ2-1, with 7 bases lining up with TRBD1. J was trimmed by 7 bases and V by 5 bases; bases with no gene match: 2. There are 12 residues in the CDR3. Germline V gene data show CDR1 as SGHTA and CDR2 as FQGTGA. The CDR3 region is CASSPQGNEQFF. In DNA form, the CDR3 reads TGTGCCAGCAGCCCACAGGGGAATGAGCAGTTCTTC.

This clone was detected a few times. V and J are TRBV6-1 and TRBJ2-6; no firm D call. Germline V lookup: CDR1 MNHNS, CDR2 SASEGT. Between the trimmed V and J ends, which lost 3 bases and 0 bases, there was a span of 12 bases. The CDR3 is 17 residues long. Written as DNA, the CDR3 is TGTGCCAGCAGTGAGTGGGCCAGTAGCTCTGGGGCCAACGTCCTGACTTTC. Amino acid sequence: CASSEWASSSGANVLTF.

This clone was detected a few times. The genes are TRBV2 and TRBJ1-4; 7 bases match TRBD1. From germline, CDR1 is SNHLY and CDR2 FYNNEI. The CDR3 covers 15 residues. V was pared by 5 bases and J by 8 bases, with 11 bases of the junction left unmatched. CDR3 residues: CASSPYRGDREKLFF. The CDR3, as DNA: TGTGCCAGCAGTCCCTACAGGGGCGATCGGGAAAAACTGTTTTTT.

This clone appeared a few times. This chain connects TRBV19 to TRBJ2-7; 9 bases fit TRBD1. From germline, CDR1 is LNHDA and CDR2 SQIVND (reference sequence). The CDR3 length is 14 residues. Unmatched junction bases numbered 4, after V lost 5 bases and J lost 2 bases. CDR3: CASSPRTGAYEQYF. The CDR3 nucleotides are TGTGCCAGTAGTCCTCGGACAGGGGCCTACGAGCAGTACTTC.

This clone has a handful of counts. CDR3 region: CASSGEAGDTQYF. CDR3 sequence (DNA): TGTGCCAGCAGTGGGGAAGCGGGAGATACGCAGTATTTT. The chain is built from TRBV2 and TRBJ2-3; TRBD2 might be the D (6 bases). Germline V gives CDR1 SNHLY, CDR2 FYNNEI. The V end was cut by 4 bases, the J end by 5 bases, with 10 bases between. The CDR3 sequence is 13 residues long.

The V call is TRBV7-6, the J call TRBJ2-3, with D tentatively TRBD2 (5 bases). V shed 2 bases and J shed 0 bases, with 15 bases lying between them. The CDR3 loop spans 17 amino acids. The V gene's germline CDR1 is SGHVS and CDR2 FNYEAQ. Here the CDR3 DNA reads TGTGCCAGCAGCTTAAATTTAGTGAGGGCTAGCACAGATACGCAGTATTTT. This translates into CASSLNLVRASTDTQYF. Filled out from reference TRBV7-6 and TRBJ2-3, the complete variable domain reads GAGVSQSPRYKVTKRGQDVALRCDPISGHVSLYWYRQALGQGPEFLTYFNYEAQQDKSGLPNDRFSAERPEGSISTLTIQRTEQRDSAMYRCASSLNLVRASTDTQYFGPGTRLTVL.

V gene TRBV7-9 combines with J gene TRBJ1-1; tentative D call: TRBD1 (6 bases). CDR1 is SEHNR, CDR2 FQNEAQ, per germline (reference sequence). The CDR3 consists of 12 residues. V lost 5 bases, J lost 7 bases, and 11 bases lay in between. The CDR3, as DNA: TGTGCCAGCAGCCCGGACAGCCTTGAAGCTTTCTTT. It yields the protein CASSPDSLEAFF.

The chain joins TRBV7-6 to TRBJ2-5; no reliable D call. The CDR3 totals 12 residues. Germline V gene sequence: CDR1 SGHVS, CDR2 FNYEAQ. Trimming pared 6 bases from V and 1 base from J, leaving 6 bases between. This CDR3 is CASSKAQETQYF. DNA for the CDR3: TGTGCCAGCAGTAAAGCCCAAGAGACCCAGTACTTC.

The chain carries TRBV28 and TRBJ2-1; a weak D match, TRBD2 (6 bases). The CDR3 totals 14 residues. V was clipped by 3 bases and J by 9 bases, with 15 bases between them. Looked up from germline, CDR1 is MDHEN and CDR2 is SYDVKM. CDR3 loop: CASSFNGGAFEQFF. The DNA for the CDR3 is TGTGCCAGCAGTTTCAACGGAGGGGCATTTGAGCAGTTCTTC.

The table lists this clone with a few counts. J is TRBJ2-1 and V is TRBV7-3; 10 positions match TRBD2. V shed 8 bases and J 7 bases; nucleotides not matched to a gene: 5. Germline values: CDR1 SGHTA, CDR2 FQGTGA. The CDR3 loop spans 13 amino acids. CDR3 in amino acids: CASSNSGGNEQFF. The CDR3 DNA reads as TGTGCCAGCTCTAATAGCGGGGGGAATGAGCAGTTCTTC.

This clone was detected once. This chain uses TRBV6-1 with TRBJ1-1, with 8 positions matching TRBD1. V lost 7 bases to trimming and J lost 1 base; unmatched junction nucleotides: 8. The CDR3 spans 15 residues. The germline V gene has CDR1 MNHNS and CDR2 SASEGT. CDR3 DNA sequence: TGTGCCAGCACCCTAGGCGGACAGGGGAACACTGAAGCTTTCTTT. Protein product: CASTLGGQGNTEAFF.

This rearrangement joins TRBV2 to TRBJ2-7, with D perhaps matching TRBD2 (7 bases). The germline CDR1 and CDR2 sequences are SNHLY and FYNNEI. V was clipped by 6 bases and J by 5 bases, with 14 bases between them. This CDR3 spans 13 amino acids. CDR3 sequence reads: CASREDSGDEQYF. The CDR3 coding sequence is TGTGCCAGCAGGGAGGACAGCGGGGACGAGCAGTACTTC.

This clone has more than one count but fewer than ten. The rearrangement joins TRBV28 to TRBJ2-5; D ambiguous. The germline V and J ends were trimmed by 5 bases and 6 bases, with 13 bases remaining between them. The CDR3 runs to 13 residues. Germline V gives CDR1 MDHEN, CDR2 SYDVKM. The CDR3 DNA is TGTGCCAGCAGTGTGGAGAACCCCAAGACCCAGTACTTC. As protein: CASSVENPKTQYF.

A remark on this clone: Sequence at one end of the junction differs from germline and may be a read error. V and J are TRBV7-7 and TRBJ2-3; tentatively, D is TRBD1 (6 bases). The germline gives CDR1 SSHAT, CDR2 FNYEAQ (reference sequence). This CDR3 region has 16 residues. The CDR3 DNA reads as TGTGCTAGCAGCTCGGGACACCAGACCCCGGACGATACGCAGTATTTT. This gives the protein CASSSGHQTPDDTQYF.

This clone was observed a handful of times. The CDR3 DNA sequence: TGTGCCAGCTCACTACAGGCGGTCGGTGGGACCGGGGAGCTGTTTTTT. Translating gives CASSLQAVGGTGELFF. The chain has TRBV18 and TRBJ2-2; TRBD1 might be the D (5 bases). The CDR3 length is 16 residues. With 4 bases removed from V and 5 bases from J, the gap between germline ends came to 17 bases. The germline V gene has CDR1 KGHSH and CDR2 LQKENI.